One sample yielded the 2 T cell receptor beta chains listed below, sequenced in a study of T-cell memory formation after mild COVID-19. TCRdb ran MiXCR on the 5' RACE reads and lists one entry per CDR3 protein. The data show over 400,000 distinct CDR3 sequences, 20% to 25% seen once. Sequencing input: PBMCs or a T cell subset sorted from them (not recorded which). These receptors came from an adult woman who had mild COVID-19 (a few samples of this study predate the infection). Cell type and time point are not known.

Only a few counts were recorded for this clonotype. This chain links TRBV29-1 with TRBJ2-7; D is perhaps TRBD1 (5 bases). V lost 6 bases to trimming and J lost 2 bases, with 23 bases between them. Germline CDR1 reads SQVTM; CDR2 reads ANQGSEA. The CDR3 covers 16 residues. In nucleotides, the CDR3 is TGCAGCGTAATAGCAGGTTGGGGCCGAGGAACCTACGAGCAGTACTTC. It yields the protein CSVIAGWGRGTYEQYF.

The CDR3 protein is CASSRLRREVNNEQFF. The CDR3 coding sequence is TGTGCCAGCAGTCGTCTAAGGCGGGAGGTTAACAATGAGCAGTTCTTC. The chain recombines TRBV12-3 or TRBV12-4 with TRBJ2-1; 8 bases line up with TRBD2. The CDR3 spans 16 residues. Unmatched junction bases numbered 11, after V lost 5 bases and J lost 5 bases.